This entry is about one TCR beta chain. Its antigen is unknown. The data derive from a study of PD-1 blockade in classical Hodgkin lymphoma. Overall study findings and caveats: Newly diagnosed patients were reported to exhibit reduced baseline TCR diversity relative to healthy donors. Still unresolved is the cause of the repertoire differences, which may be disease activity or prior therapy.

The time point is: newly diagnosed, previously untreated cHL patient sample. The investigators isolated CD8+ T cells from thawed PBMCs using magnetic negative selection. Comparator PBMCs were from newly diagnosed, untreated classical Hodgkin lymphoma. Profiled with immunoSEQ multiplex PCR; TCRdb holds only in-frame clones, not every one. The sample shows fewer than 9,500 clones, more than 85% of them seen only once. CDR1 and CDR2 from the germline V gene are LNHDA and SQIVND (reference sequence). The CDR3 consists of 15 residues. The ends were cut back, 3 bases at V and 0 bases at J, with 9 bases in the middle.

The V gene is TRBV19, the J gene TRBJ1-5; D not resolved. The sequenced sample was CD8+ T cells from blood. The sequence was obtained from a human donor with classical Hodgkin lymphoma. The DNA for the CDR3 is TGTGCCAGTAGTATCGCATTCTATAGCAATCAGCCCCAGCATTTT. Its translation is CASSIAFYSNQPQHF.